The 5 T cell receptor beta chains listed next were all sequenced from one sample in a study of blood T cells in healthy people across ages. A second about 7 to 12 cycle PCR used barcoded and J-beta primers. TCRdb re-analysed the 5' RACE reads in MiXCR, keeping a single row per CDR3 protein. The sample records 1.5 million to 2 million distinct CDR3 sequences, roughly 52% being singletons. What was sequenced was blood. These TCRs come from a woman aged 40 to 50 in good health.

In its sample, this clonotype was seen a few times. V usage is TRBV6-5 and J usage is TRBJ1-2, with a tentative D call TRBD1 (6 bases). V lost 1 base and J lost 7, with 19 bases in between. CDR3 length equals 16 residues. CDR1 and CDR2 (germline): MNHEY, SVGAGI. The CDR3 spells CASSYFLAGVRGGYTF. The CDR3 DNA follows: TGTGCCAGCAGTTACTTTTTGGCAGGGGTGCGCGGTGGCTACACCTTC.

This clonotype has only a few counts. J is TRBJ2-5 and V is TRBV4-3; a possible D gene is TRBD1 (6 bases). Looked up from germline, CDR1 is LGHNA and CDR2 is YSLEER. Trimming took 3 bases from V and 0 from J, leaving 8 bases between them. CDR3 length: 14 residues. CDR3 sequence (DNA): TGCGCCAGCAGCCATGGGACACACCAAGAGACCCAGTACTTC. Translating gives CASSHGTHQETQYF.

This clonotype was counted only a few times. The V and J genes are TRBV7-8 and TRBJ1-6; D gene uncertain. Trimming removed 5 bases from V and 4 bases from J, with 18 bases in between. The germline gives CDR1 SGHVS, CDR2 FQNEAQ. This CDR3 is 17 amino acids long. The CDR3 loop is CASSPTIPGSYNSPLHF. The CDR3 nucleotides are TGTGCCAGCAGCCCTACTATCCCGGGGTCTTATAATTCACCCCTCCACTTT.

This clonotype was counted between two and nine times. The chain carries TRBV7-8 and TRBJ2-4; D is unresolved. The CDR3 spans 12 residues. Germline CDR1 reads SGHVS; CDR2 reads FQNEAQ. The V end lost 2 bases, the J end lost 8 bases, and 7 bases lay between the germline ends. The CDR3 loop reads CASSLSSYIQYF. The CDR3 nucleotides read TGTGCCAGCAGCTTATCATCTTACATTCAGTACTTC.

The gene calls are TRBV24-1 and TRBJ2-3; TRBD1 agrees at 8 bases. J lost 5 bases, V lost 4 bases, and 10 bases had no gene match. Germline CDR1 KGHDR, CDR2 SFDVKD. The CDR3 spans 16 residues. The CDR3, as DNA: TGTGCCACCAGTGACCCCAGGACAGGGACAGGAGATACGCAGTATTTT. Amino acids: CATSDPRTGTGDTQYF.